The clone carrying this TCR beta chain was seen a few times. Trimming cost V 6 bases and J 1 base, with 9 bases left between them. The CDR3 has 13 amino acids. Germline V lookup: CDR1 MNHNY, CDR2 SVGAGI (reference sequence). This sample was taken from a study of T cells after yellow fever vaccination. From the 5' RACE reads, TCRdb called clonotypes with MiXCR, one entry per CDR3 protein. This sample has around 340,000 distinct CDR3 sequences; around an eighth occur once, and the top ten carry approximately 3.3%. The source is a young man who received the YFV17D yellow fever vaccine. The chain combines TRBV6-6 with TRBJ1-1, with D uncertain. The sequences come from CD4+ T cells sorted from PBMCs, collected 15 days after the yellow fever booster vaccination. In DNA, the CDR3 is TGTGCCAGCAGAGATCGACGGAACACTGAAGCTTTCTTT. It translates to CASRDRRNTEAFF.